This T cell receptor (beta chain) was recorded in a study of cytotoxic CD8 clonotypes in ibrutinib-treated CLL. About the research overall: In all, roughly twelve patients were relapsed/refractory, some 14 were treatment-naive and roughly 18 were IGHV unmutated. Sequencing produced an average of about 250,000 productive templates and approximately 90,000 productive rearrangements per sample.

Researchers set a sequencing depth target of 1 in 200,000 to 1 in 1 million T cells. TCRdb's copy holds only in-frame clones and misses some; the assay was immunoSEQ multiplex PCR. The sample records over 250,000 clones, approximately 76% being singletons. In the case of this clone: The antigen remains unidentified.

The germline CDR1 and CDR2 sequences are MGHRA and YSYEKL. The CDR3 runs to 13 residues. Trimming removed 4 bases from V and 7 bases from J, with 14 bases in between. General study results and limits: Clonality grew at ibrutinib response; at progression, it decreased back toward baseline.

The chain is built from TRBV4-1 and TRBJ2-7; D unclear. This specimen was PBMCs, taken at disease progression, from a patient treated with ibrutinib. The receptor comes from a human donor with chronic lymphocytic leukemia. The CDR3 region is CASSPEPHREQYF. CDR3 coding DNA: TGCGCCAGCAGCCCCGAACCCCATCGGGAGCAGTACTTC.